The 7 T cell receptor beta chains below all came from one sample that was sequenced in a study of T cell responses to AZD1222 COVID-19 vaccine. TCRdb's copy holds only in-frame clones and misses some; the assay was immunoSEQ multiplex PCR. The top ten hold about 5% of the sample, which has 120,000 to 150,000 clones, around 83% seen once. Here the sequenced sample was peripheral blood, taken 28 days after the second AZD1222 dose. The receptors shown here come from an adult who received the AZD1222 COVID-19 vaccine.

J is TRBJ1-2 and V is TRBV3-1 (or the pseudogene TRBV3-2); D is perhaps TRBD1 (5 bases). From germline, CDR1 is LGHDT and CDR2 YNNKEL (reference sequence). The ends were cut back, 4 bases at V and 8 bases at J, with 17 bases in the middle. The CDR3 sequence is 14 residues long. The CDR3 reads CASSRPTALGGYTF. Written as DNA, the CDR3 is TGTGCCAGCAGCCGCCCGACAGCCCTGGGGGGCTACACCTTC.

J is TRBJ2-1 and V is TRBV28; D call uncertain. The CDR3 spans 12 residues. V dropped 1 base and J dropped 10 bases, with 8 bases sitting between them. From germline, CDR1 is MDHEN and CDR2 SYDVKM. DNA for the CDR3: TGTGCCAGCAGTTTATCCGGCGGAGAGCAGTTCTTC. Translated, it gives CASSLSGGEQFF.

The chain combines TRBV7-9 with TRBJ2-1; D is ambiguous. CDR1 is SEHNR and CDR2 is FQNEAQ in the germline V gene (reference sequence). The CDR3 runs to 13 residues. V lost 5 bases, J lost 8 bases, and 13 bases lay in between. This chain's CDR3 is CASSPPSVYEQFF. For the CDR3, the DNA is TGTGCCAGCAGCCCTCCTTCCGTCTATGAGCAGTTCTTC.

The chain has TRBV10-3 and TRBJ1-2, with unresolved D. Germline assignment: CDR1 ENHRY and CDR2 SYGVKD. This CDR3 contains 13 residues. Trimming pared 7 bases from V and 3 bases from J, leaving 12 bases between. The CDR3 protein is CAITEYGDYGYTF. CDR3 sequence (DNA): TGTGCCATCACCGAGTACGGGGACTATGGCTACACCTTC.

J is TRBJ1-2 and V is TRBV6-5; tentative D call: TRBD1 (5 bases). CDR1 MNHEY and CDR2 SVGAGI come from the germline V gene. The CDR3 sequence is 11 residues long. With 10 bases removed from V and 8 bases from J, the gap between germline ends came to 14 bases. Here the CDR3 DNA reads TGTGCCATCCGGGACGGGGAAGGCTACACCTTC. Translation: CAIRDGEGYTF.

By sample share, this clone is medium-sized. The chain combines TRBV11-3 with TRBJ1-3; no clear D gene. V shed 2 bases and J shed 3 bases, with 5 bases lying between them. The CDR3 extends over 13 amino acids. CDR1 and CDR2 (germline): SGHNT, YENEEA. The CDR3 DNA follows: TGTGCCAGCAGCTTACTGGATGGAAACACCATATATTTT. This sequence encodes CASSLLDGNTIYF.

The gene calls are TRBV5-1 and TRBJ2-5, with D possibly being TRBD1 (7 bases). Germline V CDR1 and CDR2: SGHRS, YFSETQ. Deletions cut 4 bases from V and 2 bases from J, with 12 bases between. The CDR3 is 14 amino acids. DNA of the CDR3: TGCGCCAGCAGCGGGGGGACAGCACAAGAGACCCAGTACTTC. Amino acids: CASSGGTAQETQYF.